This T cell receptor (beta chain) was identified in a study of T cells in Graves' hyperthyroidism and ophthalmopathy. Regarding the study as a whole: Among clonotypes expanded in thyroid above 0.001, most were also found in blood. Before onset, by a median of around six months, the model predicted ophthalmopathy.

The CDR3 regions of TCR beta were amplified from RNA transcripts. Researchers ran a first-round RT-PCR on the TCR CDR3 using the HTBI primer set. TCRdb re-called the multiplex PCR reads through MiXCR, storing one row per CDR3 protein. The table shows around 450,000 distinct CDR3 sequences, with approximately 14% occurring only once. The sample holds many counts of this clonotype. Its target is not known. The length of the CDR3 is 14 residues. Trimming took 1 base from V and 0 from J, leaving 10 bases between them. Germline CDR1 and CDR2: DFQATT and SNEGSKA (reference sequence). Sequencing was carried out using blood. This clonotype was obtained from a woman aged 18 to 35 with Graves' hyperthyroidism. This rearrangement joins TRBV20-1 to TRBJ2-7; the D is unclear. The CDR3 is CSARGGPSSYEQYF. DNA of the CDR3: TGCAGTGCTAGAGGTGGACCCAGCTCCTACGAGCAGTACTTC.